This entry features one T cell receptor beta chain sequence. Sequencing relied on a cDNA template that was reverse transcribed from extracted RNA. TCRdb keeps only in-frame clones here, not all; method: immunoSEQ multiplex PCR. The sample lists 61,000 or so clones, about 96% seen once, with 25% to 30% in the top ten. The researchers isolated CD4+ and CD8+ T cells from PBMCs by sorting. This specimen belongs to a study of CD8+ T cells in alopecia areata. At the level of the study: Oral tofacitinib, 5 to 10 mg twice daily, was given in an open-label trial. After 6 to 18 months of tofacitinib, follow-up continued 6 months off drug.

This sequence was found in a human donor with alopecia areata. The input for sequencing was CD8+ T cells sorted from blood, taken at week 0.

CDR3 coding DNA: TGTGCCAGCAGTGGGCCAGGGGACGCAGATACGCAGTATTTT. It encodes CASSGPGDADTQYF. The V call is TRBV2, the J call TRBJ2-3, with D perhaps TRBD1 (6 bases). CDR3 length: 14 residues. The germline gives CDR1 SNHLY, CDR2 FYNNEI. V was cut by 4 bases and J by 4 bases, with 12 bases left in between.